These 20 T cell receptor beta chains came from one sample sequenced in a study of regulatory T cells in long-lasting Graves disease. CDR3-region Arm-PCR and iRepertoire HTBI primers produced the TCR beta libraries. TCRdb independently ran MiXCR on the multiplex PCR reads; one entry per CDR3 protein. The repertoire holds about 530,000 distinct CDR3 sequences, with about 16% as singletons. This sample's time point: newly diagnosed GD, antithyroid drugs for less than 3 months. Extracted PBMC RNA gave rise to the TCR library. This sample also belongs to another study, concerning T cells in Graves' hyperthyroidism and ophthalmopathy.

The sequencing used peripheral blood mononuclear cells (PBMCs), collected at new diagnosis, from a patient treated with antithyroid drugs. These receptor sequences come from a woman aged 35-65 years with Graves disease.

The V and J genes are TRBV20-1 and TRBJ2-7, with D possibly matching TRBD1 (6 bases). This CDR3 has 13 amino acids. The germline V gene encodes CDR1 DFQATT and CDR2 SNEGSKA (reference sequence). The V and J ends lost 2 bases and 3 bases respectively, with 11 bases between them. CDR3 in DNA: TGCAGTGCTAGAACCGGGGACAACTACGAGCAGTACTTC. Translating gives CSARTGDNYEQYF.

The chain combines TRBV28 with TRBJ2-3; D remains ambiguous. Germline loops: CDR1 MDHEN, CDR2 SYDVKM. The CDR3 contains 13 residues. Deletions cut 6 bases from V and 5 bases from J, with 12 bases between. The CDR3 sequence: CASRWESRDTQYF. The CDR3 nucleotides are TGTGCCAGCAGATGGGAAAGTAGAGATACGCAGTATTTT.

Ten or more counts support this clonotype. This chain links TRBV5-1 with TRBJ2-5, with TRBD1 as a possible D gene (6 bases). Germline-derived CDR1 and CDR2 are SGHRS and YFSETQ. The CDR3 runs to 14 residues. Deletions cut 0 bases from V and 5 bases from J, with 11 bases between. CDR3 in amino acids: CASSLEGGWETQYF. Here the CDR3 DNA reads TGCGCCAGCAGCTTGGAAGGGGGATGGGAGACCCAGTACTTC. The full variable domain, rest sourced from reference TRBV5-1 and TRBJ2-5, is KAGVTQTPRYLIKTRGQQVTLSCSPISGHRSVSWYQQTPGQGLQFLFEYFSETQRNKGNFPGRFSGRQFSNSRSEMNVSTLELGDSALYLCASSLEGGWETQYFGPGTRLLVL.

This clonotype has at least ten counts. The chain joins TRBV7-2 to TRBJ2-1; TRBD2 aligns across 11 bases. Germline V CDR1 and CDR2: SGHTA, FQGNSA. The CDR3 is 14 residues long. J gave up 9 bases and V 4 bases, and 5 bases lay outside the gene matches. Written as DNA, the CDR3 is TGTGCCAGCAGCTCTAGCGGGGGGCTGGGTGAGCAGTTCTTC. Translating gives CASSSSGGLGEQFF.

There are many counts of this clonotype. This chain uses TRBV7-2 with TRBJ2-1, with a tentative D call TRBD2 (7 bases). Germline loops: CDR1 SGHTA, CDR2 FQGNSA. Trimming took 2 bases from V and 0 from J, leaving 14 bases between them. This CDR3 comprises 17 residues. This CDR3 is CASSLLRGGASYNEQFF. CDR3 nucleotides: TGTGCCAGCAGCTTACTGAGGGGGGGGGCCTCCTACAATGAGCAGTTCTTC. Filled out from reference TRBV7-2 and TRBJ2-1, the complete variable domain reads GAGVSQSPSNKVTEKGKDVELRCDPISGHTALYWYRQSLGQGLEFLIYFQGNSAPDKSGLPSDRFSAERTGGSVSTLTIQRTQQEDSAVYLCASSLLRGGASYNEQFFGPGTRLTVL.

This clonotype showed up many times. The J gene is TRBJ1-2, the V gene TRBV5-1, with D uncertain. The V end was cut by 4 bases, the J end by 1 base, with 17 bases between. This CDR3 region has 16 residues. Germline assignment: CDR1 SGHRS and CDR2 YFSETQ. In DNA, the CDR3 is TGCGCCAGCAGCCCTGCGAGGAGTAACGATAACTATGGCTACACCTTC. Translating it yields CASSPARSNDNYGYTF.

This clonotype appeared a few times. V is TRBV30 and J is TRBJ1-2; tentatively, D is TRBD1 (6 bases). Germline assignment: CDR1 GTSNPN and CDR2 SVGIG (reference sequence). The CDR3 is 14 amino acids. V lost 4 bases to trimming and J lost 2 bases, with 14 bases between them. The CDR3 spells CAWILQGRNYGYTF. In DNA form, the CDR3 reads TGTGCCTGGATTCTACAGGGCAGAAACTATGGCTACACCTTC.

V and J are TRBV7-9 and TRBJ1-1; tentatively, D is TRBD1 (6 bases). The CDR3 sequence is 16 residues long. Germline-derived CDR1 and CDR2 are SEHNR and FQNEAQ (reference sequence). Trimming took off 2 bases at V and 4 bases at J, with 17 bases between the two ends. The CDR3 spells CASSLRGGTLGTEAFF. In DNA, the CDR3 is TGTGCCAGCAGCTTACGTGGGGGGACATTAGGCACTGAAGCTTTCTTT.

The V and J genes are TRBV6-1 and TRBJ1-6, with D possibly matching TRBD1 (5 bases). V was pared by 8 bases and J by 10 bases, with 15 bases between. The CDR3 covers 13 residues. The germline V gene has CDR1 MNHNS and CDR2 SASEGT. The CDR3 loop is CASVGAKVSPLHF. The CDR3 nucleotides are TGTGCCAGCGTAGGGGCCAAGGTATCACCCCTCCACTTT.

The genes are TRBV20-1 and TRBJ2-5, with TRBD2 identical over 11 bases. V trimming: 6 bases; J trimming: 5 bases; junction bases outside the gene matches: 11. The CDR3 length is 15 residues. The germline gives CDR1 DFQATT, CDR2 SNEGSKA (reference sequence). CDR3 amino acids: CSASGTSGVRETQYF. The CDR3 DNA follows: TGCAGTGCCTCCGGGACTAGCGGTGTTCGGGAGACCCAGTACTTC.

Many counts were recorded for this clonotype. The gene calls are TRBV6-2 or TRBV6-3 and TRBJ1-1; D remains ambiguous. Trimming shortened V by 10 bases and J by 5 bases, and 11 bases separated the two germline ends. Per the germline V gene, CDR1 is MNHEY and CDR2 is SVGEGT. The CDR3 is 11 residues long. The CDR3 DNA reads as TGTGCCACCCGTACTGGGACTGAAGCTTTCTTT. This codes for CATRTGTEAFF.

The genes are TRBV5-1 and TRBJ2-2, with 13 bases identical to TRBD2. Trimming at V came to 4 bases and at J to 3 bases, leaving 0 bases not matched to a gene. The germline V gene encodes CDR1 SGHRS and CDR2 YFSETQ. The CDR3 covers 15 residues. CDR3 DNA sequence: TGCGCCAGCAGCGGGACTAGCGGGGACACCGGGGAGCTGTTTTTT. Amino acids: CASSGTSGDTGELFF.

Only a few counts were recorded for this clonotype. In nucleotides, the CDR3 is TGTGCCAGCAGAGGACAGGGGGTTTCAAATTCACCCCTCCACTTT. Residues: CASRGQGVSNSPLHF. V and J are TRBV2 and TRBJ1-6, with 10 positions matching TRBD1. The germline V gene has CDR1 SNHLY and CDR2 FYNNEI. The V gene end was trimmed by 6 bases and the J gene end by 7 bases; junction bases not matched to a gene: 6. The CDR3 sequence is 15 residues long.

V and J are TRBV5-5 and TRBJ2-2; TRBD2 is a possible D gene (5 bases). The CDR3 loop spans 14 amino acids. V shed 0 bases and J shed 6 bases, with 9 bases lying between them. Looked up from germline, CDR1 is SGHKS and CDR2 is YYEKEE (reference sequence). The CDR3 loop reads CASSLEVGAGELFF. In DNA form, the CDR3 reads TGTGCCAGCAGCTTGGAGGTCGGGGCCGGGGAGCTGTTTTTT.

The chain recombines TRBV19 with TRBJ1-5; D possibly corresponds to TRBD1 (5 bases). Trimming cost V 5 bases and J 3 bases, with 11 bases left between them. CDR3 size: 14 residues. The germline V gene encodes CDR1 LNHDA and CDR2 SQIVND (reference sequence). CDR3 loop: CASSSRQTNQPQHF. The CDR3 DNA reads TGTGCCAGTAGTTCTCGACAGACCAATCAGCCCCAGCATTTT.

A word on this clonotype: A much larger clone differs from this one at a single base, so this may be a read error. This sequence joins TRBV6-2 or TRBV6-3 and TRBJ2-5; the match to TRBD1 covers 8 bases. The junction had 19 bases not matched to a gene; V was cut back by 11 bases and J by 8 bases. The CDR3 runs 15 residues. Looked up from germline, CDR1 is MNHEY and CDR2 is SVGEGT. CDR3 nucleotide sequence: TGTGCCGGCACCCCCGGAAGGACAGGGAGGCATACCCAGTACTTC. Protein: CAGTPGRTGRHTQYF.

There are many counts of this clonotype. The J gene is TRBJ1-2, the V gene TRBV27; 7 nucleotides match TRBD1. The CDR3 is made up of 14 amino acids. Trimming cost V 5 bases and J 6 bases; bases outside gene matches: 9. Per germline, CDR1 MNHEY and CDR2 SMNVEV (reference sequence). The CDR3 nucleotides are TGTGCCAGCAGTCGTTCAGGGGGACAAAATGGCTACACCTTC. This translates into CASSRSGGQNGYTF.

This clonotype came up many times. The chain links TRBV7-9 to TRBJ1-1, with D possibly being TRBD1 (6 bases). The CDR3 loop spans 15 amino acids. The germline CDR1 and CDR2 sequences are SEHNR and FQNEAQ (reference sequence). The V gene lost 5 bases and the J gene lost 1 base, with 14 bases spanning the gap. For the CDR3, the DNA is TGTGCCAGCAGCCAGAGGGGGGTTTCGAACACTGAAGCTTTCTTT. This encodes CASSQRGVSNTEAFF.

The sample holds a few counts of this clonotype. The chain is built from TRBV9 and TRBJ1-4; 8 bases map to TRBD1. Germline CDR1 is SGDLS and CDR2 is YYNGEE. The CDR3 has 15 amino acids. Losses at the gene ends were 2 bases for V and 5 bases for J; bases not matched to a gene: 5. The CDR3 region has the DNA TGTGCCAGCAGCGTGCGGGGACAGGAGAATGAAAAACTGTTTTTT. Amino acids: CASSVRGQENEKLFF.

At least ten counts were recorded for this clonotype. V usage is TRBV7-6 and J usage is TRBJ2-7, with D possibly TRBD2 on 6 matching bases. Germline V gives CDR1 SGHVS, CDR2 FNYEAQ. Trimming took off 8 bases at V and 3 bases at J, with 11 bases between the two ends. This CDR3 is built from 12 residues. Written as DNA, the CDR3 is TGTGCCAGCCCCCCGGGACTCTACGAGCAGTACTTC. Translation: CASPPGLYEQYF.